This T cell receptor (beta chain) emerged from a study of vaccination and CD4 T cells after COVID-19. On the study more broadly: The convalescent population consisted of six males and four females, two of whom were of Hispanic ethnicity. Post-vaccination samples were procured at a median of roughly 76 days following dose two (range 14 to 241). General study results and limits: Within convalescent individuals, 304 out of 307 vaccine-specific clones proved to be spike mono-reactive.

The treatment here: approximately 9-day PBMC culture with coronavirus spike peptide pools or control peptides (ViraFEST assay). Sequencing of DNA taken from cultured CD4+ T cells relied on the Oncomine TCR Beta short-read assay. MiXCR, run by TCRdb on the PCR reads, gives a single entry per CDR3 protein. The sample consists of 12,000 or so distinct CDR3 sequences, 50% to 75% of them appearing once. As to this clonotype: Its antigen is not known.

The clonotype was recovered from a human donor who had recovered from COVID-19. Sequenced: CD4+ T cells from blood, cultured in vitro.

CDR3 in amino acids: CASSKGRAYEQYF. The DNA of the CDR3 is TGTGCCAGCAGTAAGGGAAGAGCCTACGAGCAGTACTTC. This chain connects TRBV6-1 to TRBJ2-1; no reliable D call. The closer fit of TRBJ2-7 to the DNA end suggests the J call may be wrong. The CDR3 runs 13 residues. Germline V gene lookup returns CDR1 MNHNS and CDR2 SASEGT.